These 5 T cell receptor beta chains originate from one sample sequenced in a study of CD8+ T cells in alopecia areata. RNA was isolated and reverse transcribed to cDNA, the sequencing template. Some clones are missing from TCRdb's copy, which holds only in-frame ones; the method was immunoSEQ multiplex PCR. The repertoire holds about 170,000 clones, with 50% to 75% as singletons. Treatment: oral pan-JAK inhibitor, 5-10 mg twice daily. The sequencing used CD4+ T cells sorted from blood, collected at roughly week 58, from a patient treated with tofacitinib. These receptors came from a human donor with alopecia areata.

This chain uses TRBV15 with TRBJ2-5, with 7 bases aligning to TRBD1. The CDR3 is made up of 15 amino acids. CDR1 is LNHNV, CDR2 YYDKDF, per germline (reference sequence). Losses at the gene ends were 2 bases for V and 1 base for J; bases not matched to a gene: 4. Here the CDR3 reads CATSRWGQTQETQYF. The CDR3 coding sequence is TGTGCCACCAGCAGATGGGGACAGACCCAAGAGACCCAGTACTTC.

CDR3 region: CASSGSWTVNEQYF. CDR3 sequence (DNA): TGTGCCAGCAGTGGGTCTTGGACAGTTAACGAGCAGTACTTC. The chain employs TRBV25-1 and TRBJ2-7; maybe TRBD1 (6 bases). Trimming shortened V by 4 bases and J by 5 bases, and 15 bases separated the two germline ends. Germline V gene lookup returns CDR1 MGHDK and CDR2 SYGVNS. The CDR3 consists of 14 residues.

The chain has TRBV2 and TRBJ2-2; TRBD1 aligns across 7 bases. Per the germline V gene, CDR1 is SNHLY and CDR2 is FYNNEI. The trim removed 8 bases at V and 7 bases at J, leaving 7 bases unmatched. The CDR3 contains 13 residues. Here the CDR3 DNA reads TGTGCCAGCGACAGGGATATGAACGGGGAGCTGTTTTTT. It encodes CASDRDMNGELFF. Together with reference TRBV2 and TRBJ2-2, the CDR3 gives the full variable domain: EPEVTQTPSHQVTQMGQEVILRCVPISNHLYFYWYRQILGQKVEFLVSFYNNEISEKSEIFDDQFSVERPDGSNFTLKIRSTKLEDSAMYFCASDRDMNGELFFGEGSRLTVL.

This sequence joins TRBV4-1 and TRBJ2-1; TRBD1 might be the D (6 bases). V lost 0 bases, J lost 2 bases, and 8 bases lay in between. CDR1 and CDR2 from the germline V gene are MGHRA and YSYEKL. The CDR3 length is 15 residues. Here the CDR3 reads CASSQDRTAYNEQFF. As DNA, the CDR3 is TGCGCCAGCAGCCAAGATCGGACAGCCTACAATGAGCAGTTCTTC.

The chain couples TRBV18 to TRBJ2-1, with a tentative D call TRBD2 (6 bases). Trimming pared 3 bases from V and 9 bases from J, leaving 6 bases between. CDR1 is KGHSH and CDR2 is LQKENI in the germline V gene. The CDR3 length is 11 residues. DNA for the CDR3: TGTGCCAGCTCACCCGGGGGTGAGCAGTTCTTC. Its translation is CASSPGGEQFF.